Sequencing of this TCR beta chain was carried out in a study of blood T cells in healthy people across ages (dated by TCRdb to 2013 to 2016). Regarding the research as a whole: In model experiments, template switching captured roughly one uniquely barcoded TCR beta cDNA molecule for every two T cells. Age-related changes in TCR beta repertoire diversity were measured in the study by deep sequencing normalized with unique cDNA molecular identifiers. Four age groups were formed from the donors: young (average roughly 16 years), middle-aged (approximately 39), aged (roughly 58) and long-lived (about 80). To avoid experimental bias, donors of different ages were spread randomly across the sequencing lanes. For two donors (one aged 18 to 30 and one aged 80 or older), the study analyzed two additional independent replicas of 1 million unique cDNA reads from the same blood draw. Overall results and qualifications from the work: Estimates of total diversity from one million sequenced T cells were regarded as lower bounds and underestimates. Because donor CMV infection status was unknown, age-related changes in expanded clonotypes were potentially confounded. Compared with the aged group, the long-lived group had more naive CD4+ T cells, fewer expanded clones and increased TCR diversity, suggesting age selection. Observed TCR beta diversity correlated strongly with the percentage of naive T cells measured by flow cytometry. Conclusive comparison of naive and antigen-experienced compartments was prevented by the profiling of bulk unsorted PBMCs. As age increased, observed TCR beta diversity per million T cells dropped in a roughly linear way, and a significant reduction was already evident by age 40.

The approximately 40 donors, aged about 6 to 100 years, were systemically healthy Caucasian individuals from Russia. Each donor gave around 9.8 milliliters of peripheral blood, collected into EDTA-treated Vacutainer tubes. PBMCs were isolated by Ficoll-Paque density-gradient centrifugation, with at least 6.5 million obtained per sample. Total RNA was extracted from PBMCs with Trizol reagent, with at least 6 micrograms obtained per sample. Naive CD45RAhigh/CD27high T cell percentages were measured by flow cytometry on a PBMC aliquot from every donor. As to this clonotype: Its antigen remains unidentified. Base quality data are lacking; no much larger clone is found one base away.

The receptor library was made with 5' RACE. A second about 7 to 12 cycle PCR used a sample-barcoded 5' primer and a J-beta primer mix. A unique molecular identifier was introduced onto each TCR beta cDNA molecule by a template-switch 5' adaptor carrying 12 random nucleotides. Each sample yielded at least 2.5 million CDR3-containing paired-end reads. The Mint cDNA synthesis kit, primed by a TRBC-specific oligonucleotide, was used to synthesize first-strand cDNA from all RNA. All cDNA was treated with uracil-DNA glycosylase and then went through a first 18-cycle PCR with the universal primers M1SS and BC2_uni_R. In the paper's pipeline: For normalization, 1 million high-quality reads were randomly selected from each sample, with every read carrying a distinct molecular identifier. Instead of being binned into consensus sequences, reads with shared molecular identifiers were discarded. CDR3 identification, clonotype clustering and error correction used MiTCR with a Q25 quality threshold and the strictest error-elimination algorithm. A nonparametric unseen species model using Euler transformation provided a lower-bound estimate of total TCR beta diversity. The public reads were quality trimmed at Q25 with fastp and then assembled into clones with MiXCR by TCRdb, keeping productive beta chains. Each record represents a unique CDR3 protein, reported with the most common genes and DNA among its rows. Here the V and J calls rest on TCRdb's processing, not on the authors' analysis. The table for this sample lists fewer than 2 million distinct CDR3 sequences; more than 35% of them were counted only once. The leading ten clones occupy roughly 23% of the sample.

Trimming costs V 5 bases and J 0 bases, and their ends lie 14 bases apart. Sequences SQVTM (CDR1) and ANQGSEA (CDR2) are obtained from the germline V gene. The cysteine opens and the phenylalanine closes a CDR3 of 14 amino acids. Only the CDR3 region is kept as DNA, spanning 42 bases read in frame from base 1. This clonotype was sampled from a human donor in good health. The material sequenced was blood. In this chain, TRBV29-1 is recombined with TRBJ2-7; TRBD1 is possibly the D segment (6 matching bases). The CDR3 here reads CSVNDRPISYEQYF. The nucleotide sequence is TGCAGCGTTAATGACAGGCCTATCTCCTACGAGCAGTACTTC.